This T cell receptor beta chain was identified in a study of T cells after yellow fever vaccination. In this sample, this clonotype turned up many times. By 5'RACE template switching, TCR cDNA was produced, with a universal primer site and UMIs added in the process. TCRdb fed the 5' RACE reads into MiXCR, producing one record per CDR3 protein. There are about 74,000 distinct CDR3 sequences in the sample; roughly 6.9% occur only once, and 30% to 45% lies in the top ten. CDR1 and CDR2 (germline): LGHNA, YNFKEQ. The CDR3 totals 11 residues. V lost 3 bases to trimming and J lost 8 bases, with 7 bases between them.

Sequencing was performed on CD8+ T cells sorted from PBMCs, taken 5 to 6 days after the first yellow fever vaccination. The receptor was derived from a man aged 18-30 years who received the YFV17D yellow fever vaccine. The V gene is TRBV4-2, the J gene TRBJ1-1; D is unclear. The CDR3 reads CASSQSSEAFF. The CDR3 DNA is TGTGCCAGCAGCCAGAGCTCGGAAGCTTTCTTT.